These 8 T cell receptor beta chains came from one sample sequenced in a study of T cell repertoires in cytomegalovirus infection. No antigen has been identified for these receptors. TCRdb independently ran MiXCR on the reads; one entry per CDR3 protein. The sample consists of about 360,000 distinct CDR3 sequences, approximately 30% of them appearing once. The sequencing here drew on cultured PBMCs, taken from culture after CMV antigen stimulation. These receptors were collected from a human donor in good health (CMV status not recorded). Some clones in this sample may be carry-over from other donors' samples.

This clonotype occurred once. The chain combines TRBV7-6 with TRBJ2-7; 9 bases are shared with TRBD2. Unmatched junction bases numbered 4, after V lost 4 bases and J lost 0 bases. This CDR3 has 15 amino acids. Germline V gives CDR1 SGHVS, CDR2 FNYEAQ. In nucleotides, the CDR3 is TGTGCCAGCAGCTACCTAGCGGGATTCTCCTACGAGCAGTACTTC. It yields the protein CASSYLAGFSYEQYF.

The V gene is TRBV19, the J gene TRBJ2-1; maybe TRBD2 (5 bases). From germline, CDR1 is LNHDA and CDR2 SQIVND (reference sequence). The CDR3 consists of 14 residues. The V gene lost 3 bases and the J gene lost 0 bases, with 6 bases spanning the gap. CDR3 in amino acids: CASSIRDSYNEQFF. The CDR3 region has the DNA TGTGCCAGTAGTATTCGGGACTCCTACAATGAGCAGTTCTTC.

This clonotype was seen more than once but under ten times. The CDR3 protein is CASSLGVKETQYF. In nucleotides, the CDR3 is TGTGCCAGCAGTTTAGGGGTAAAAGAGACCCAGTACTTC. The V and J genes are TRBV27 and TRBJ2-5; D unclear. With 2 bases removed from V and 3 bases from J, the gap between germline ends came to 7 bases. The germline CDR1 and CDR2 sequences are MNHEY and SMNVEV (reference sequence). This CDR3 comprises 13 residues.

The rearrangement uses TRBV6-2 or TRBV6-3 and TRBJ2-3; a possible D gene is TRBD2 (6 bases). Looked up from germline, CDR1 is MNHEY and CDR2 is SVGEGT. The CDR3 extends over 16 amino acids. Trimming left V 2 bases short and J 2 bases short, with 14 bases between. CDR3 protein: CASSYGSSGDTDTQYF. DNA of the CDR3: TGTGCCAGCAGTTACGGTAGTAGCGGAGACACAGATACGCAGTATTTT.

The V and J genes are TRBV7-4 and TRBJ2-7; tentatively, D is TRBD2 (6 bases). CDR3 length: 15 amino acids. The V end lost 3 bases, the J end lost 6 bases, and 18 bases lay between the germline ends. Germline V CDR1 and CDR2: SGHVT, SQSDAQ. CDR3: CASSLGTPVSSEQYF. The DNA of the CDR3 is TGTGCCAGCAGCTTGGGGACTCCCGTTTCTTCCGAGCAGTACTTC. Drawing the rest from reference TRBV7-4 and TRBJ2-7, the complete variable domain is GAGVSQSPRYKVAKRGRDVALRCDSISGHVTLYWYRQTLGQGSEVLTYSQSDAQRDKSGRPSGRFSAERPERSVSTLKIQRTEQGDSAVYLCASSLGTPVSSEQYFGPGTRLTVT.

The chain couples TRBV7-9 to TRBJ1-2, with 8 nucleotides matching TRBD1. Germline assignment: CDR1 SEHNR and CDR2 FQNEAQ (reference sequence). With V trimmed by 5 bases and J by 8 bases, 13 bases remained unmatched. The CDR3 has 15 amino acids. The CDR3 loop reads CASSAWDRPPGGYTF. The DNA of the CDR3 is TGTGCCAGCAGCGCCTGGGACAGGCCTCCTGGAGGCTACACCTTC.

There are a few counts of this clonotype. The J gene is TRBJ2-7, the V gene TRBV7-6, with D unclear. Germline CDR1 reads SGHVS; CDR2 reads FNYEAQ. V was shortened by 4 bases and J by 0 bases, with 13 bases between the two germline ends. The CDR3 totals 15 residues. DNA for the CDR3: TGTGCCAGCAGCTCGGGTCCCATAAACTCCTACGAGCAGTACTTC. Protein sequence: CASSSGPINSYEQYF.

The chain combines TRBV7-4 with TRBJ2-1; the D gene is possibly TRBD2 (6 bases). Germline V gene data show CDR1 as SGHVT and CDR2 as SQSDAQ. The V end was cut by 5 bases, the J end by 2 bases, with 16 bases between. This CDR3 region has 16 residues. In nucleotides, the CDR3 is TGTGCCAGCAGCCGCGGGGCGGGCTATACCTACAATGAGCAGTTCTTC. Residues: CASSRGAGYTYNEQFF.